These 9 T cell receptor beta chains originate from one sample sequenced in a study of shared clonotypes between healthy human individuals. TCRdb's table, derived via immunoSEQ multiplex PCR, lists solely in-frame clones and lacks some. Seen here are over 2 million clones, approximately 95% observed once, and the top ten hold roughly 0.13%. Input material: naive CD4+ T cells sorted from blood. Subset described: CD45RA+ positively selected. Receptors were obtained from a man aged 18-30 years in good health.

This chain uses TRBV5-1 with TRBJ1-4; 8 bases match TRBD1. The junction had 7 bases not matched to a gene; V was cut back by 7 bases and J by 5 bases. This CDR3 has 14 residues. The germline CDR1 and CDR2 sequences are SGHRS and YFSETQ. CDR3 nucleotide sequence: TGCGCCAGCTGCCCCGGGACAGGAAATGAAAAACTGTTTTTT. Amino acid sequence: CASCPGTGNEKLFF.

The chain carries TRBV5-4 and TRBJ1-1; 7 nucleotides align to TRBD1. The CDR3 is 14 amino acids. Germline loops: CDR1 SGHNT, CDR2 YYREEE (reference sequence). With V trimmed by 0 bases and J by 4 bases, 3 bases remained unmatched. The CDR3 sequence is CASSLETGVTEAFF. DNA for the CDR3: TGTGCCAGCAGCTTGGAAACAGGGGTCACTGAAGCTTTCTTT.

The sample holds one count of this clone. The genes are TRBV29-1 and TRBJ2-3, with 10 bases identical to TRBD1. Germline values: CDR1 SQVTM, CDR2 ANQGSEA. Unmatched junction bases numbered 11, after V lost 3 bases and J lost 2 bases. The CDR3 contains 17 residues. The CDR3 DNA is TGCAGCGTTGATTGGGATCCGGGACAGGGGATCACAGATACGCAGTATTTT. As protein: CSVDWDPGQGITDTQYF.

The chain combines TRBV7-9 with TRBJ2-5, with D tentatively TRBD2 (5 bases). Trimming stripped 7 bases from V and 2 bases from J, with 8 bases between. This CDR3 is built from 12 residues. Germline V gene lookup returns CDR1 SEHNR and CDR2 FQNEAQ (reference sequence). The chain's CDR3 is CASNRGQETQYF. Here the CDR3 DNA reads TGTGCCAGCAATCGGGGTCAAGAGACCCAGTACTTC.

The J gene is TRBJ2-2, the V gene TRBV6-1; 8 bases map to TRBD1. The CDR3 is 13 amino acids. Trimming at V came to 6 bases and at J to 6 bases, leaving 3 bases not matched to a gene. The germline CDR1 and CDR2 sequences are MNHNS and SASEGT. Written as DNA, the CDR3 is TGTGCCAGCAGGGACAGGGTCTCCGGGGAGCTGTTTTTT. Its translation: CASRDRVSGELFF.

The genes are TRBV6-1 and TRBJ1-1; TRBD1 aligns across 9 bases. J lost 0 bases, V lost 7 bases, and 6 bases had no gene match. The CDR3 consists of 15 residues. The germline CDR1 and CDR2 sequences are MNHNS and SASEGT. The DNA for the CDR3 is TGTGCCAGCATCGGGACAGGGATATTGAACACTGAAGCTTTCTTT. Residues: CASIGTGILNTEAFF.

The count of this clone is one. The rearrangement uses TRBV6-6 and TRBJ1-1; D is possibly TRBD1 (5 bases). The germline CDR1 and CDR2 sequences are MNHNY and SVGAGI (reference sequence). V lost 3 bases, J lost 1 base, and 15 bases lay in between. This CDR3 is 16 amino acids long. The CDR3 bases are TGTGCCAGCAGTTATGGGGGGGGAGGCGGGAACACTGAAGCTTTCTTT. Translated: CASSYGGGGGNTEAFF.

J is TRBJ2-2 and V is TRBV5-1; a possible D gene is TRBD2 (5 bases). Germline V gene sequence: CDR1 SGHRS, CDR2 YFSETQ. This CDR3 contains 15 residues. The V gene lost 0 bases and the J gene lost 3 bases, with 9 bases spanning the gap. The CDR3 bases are TGCGCCAGCAGCTTGGTCAGCGGACACACCGGGGAGCTGTTTTTT. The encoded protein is CASSLVSGHTGELFF.

This chain's CDR3 is CASSQERGLAGPINEQFF. The CDR3 DNA follows: TGCGCCAGCAGTCAAGAGCGAGGACTAGCGGGCCCAATCAATGAGCAGTTCTTC. V usage is TRBV23-1 and J usage is TRBJ2-1, with 11 bases fitting TRBD2. TRBV23-1 is an ORF, and what it does is uncertain. CDR3 length: 18 residues. Germline trimming cut 2 bases from V and 6 bases from J; bases unmatched to any gene: 12.